The rows below give T cell receptor beta chains drawn from one sample of a study of beta chain features in type 1 diabetes. Only in-frame clones appear in the TCRdb table, and some are missing; sequencing was by immunoSEQ multiplex PCR. The sample includes about 290,000 clones, approximately 8% of them seen just once. The sample consisted of central memory CD4+ T cells from blood. The receptors stem from a young woman in good health. The CDR3 runs from the conserved cysteine through the conserved F or W. Fields, in order: clone size, J gene, D gene, V gene, CDR3 protein, CDR3 DNA. A D gene is named only where the DNA matches it firmly. The listing skips clone size in some rows; elsewhere it reads once, few, many or a size class.

abundance: -; j_gene: TRBJ2-1; d_gene: -; v_gene: TRBV7-3; CDR3aa: CASSSGTYNEQFF; CDR3nt: TGTGCCAGCAGCTCCGGGACTTACAATGAGCAGTTCTTC
abundance: -; j_gene: TRBJ2-3; d_gene: -; v_gene: TRBV5-1; CDR3aa: CASSLGINPNTDTQYF; CDR3nt: TGCGCCAGCAGCTTGGGGATTAATCCAAACACAGATACGCAGTATTTT
abundance: few; j_gene: TRBJ2-3; d_gene: -; v_gene: TRBV7-6; CDR3aa: CASSYGQKGSTQYF; CDR3nt: TGTGCCAGCAGCTACGGACAGAAGGGTAGTACGCAGTATTTT
abundance: few; j_gene: TRBJ1-4; d_gene: -; v_gene: TRBV5-6; CDR3aa: CASSLRATNEKLFF; CDR3nt: TGTGCCAGCAGCTTACGAGCAACTAATGAAAAACTGTTTTTT
abundance: -; j_gene: TRBJ1-1; d_gene: TRBD1; v_gene: TRBV10-3; CDR3aa: CAIRDRAVTEAFF; CDR3nt: TGTGCCATACGGGACAGGGCGGTCACTGAAGCTTTCTTT
abundance: -; j_gene: TRBJ2-1; d_gene: -; v_gene: TRBV5-6; CDR3aa: CASSFRVSSYNEQFF; CDR3nt: TGTGCCAGCAGCTTCAGGGTGAGCTCCTACAATGAGCAGTTCTTC
abundance: few; j_gene: TRBJ2-1; d_gene: -; v_gene: TRBV9; CDR3aa: CASSEDAGSEQFF; CDR3nt: TGTGCCAGCAGCGAGGACGCTGGATCTGAGCAGTTCTTC
abundance: few; j_gene: TRBJ2-1; d_gene: -; v_gene: TRBV18; CDR3aa: CASSPDIEQFF; CDR3nt: TGTGCCAGCTCACCAGACATTGAGCAGTTCTTC
abundance: -; j_gene: TRBJ2-3; d_gene: TRBD1; v_gene: TRBV5-1; CDR3aa: CASSLVTGGGTDTQYF; CDR3nt: TGCGCCAGCAGCTTGGTAACAGGGGGCGGCACAGATACGCAGTATTTT
abundance: -; j_gene: TRBJ2-1; d_gene: TRBD2; v_gene: TRBV5-4; CDR3aa: CASRKIAGNNEQFF; CDR3nt: TGTGCCAGCAGAAAGATAGCGGGGAACAATGAGCAGTTCTTC
abundance: -; j_gene: TRBJ1-5; d_gene: -; v_gene: TRBV19; CDR3aa: CASTSGSDQPQHF; CDR3nt: TGTGCCAGTACCTCAGGTTCAGATCAGCCCCAGCATTTT
abundance: few; j_gene: TRBJ2-5; d_gene: TRBD2; v_gene: TRBV5-1; CDR3aa: CASTPGGGGQETQYF; CDR3nt: TGCGCCAGCACCCCGGGCGGGGGGGGACAAGAGACCCAGTACTTC
abundance: few; j_gene: TRBJ2-4; d_gene: -; v_gene: TRBV11-1; CDR3aa: CASSSRGARREAKNIQYF; CDR3nt: TGTGCCAGCAGCTCACGGGGGGCGCGAAGGGAAGCCAAAAACATTCAGTACTTC
abundance: many; j_gene: TRBJ2-1; d_gene: TRBD2; v_gene: TRBV2; CDR3aa: CASTPQAGGPNEQFF; CDR3nt: TGTGCCAGCACACCCCAGGCGGGAGGACCCAATGAGCAGTTCTTC
abundance: -; j_gene: TRBJ1-6; d_gene: -; v_gene: TRBV30; CDR3aa: CAWTVLGRGESPLHF; CDR3nt: TGTGCCTGGACGGTATTGGGCAGGGGAGAGTCACCCCTCCACTTT
abundance: few; j_gene: TRBJ2-7; d_gene: TRBD2; v_gene: TRBV5-4; CDR3aa: CAFTPTGGISYEQYF; CDR3nt: TGTGCCTTCACCCCAACGGGAGGGATCTCCTACGAGCAGTACTTC
abundance: few; j_gene: TRBJ2-5; d_gene: -; v_gene: TRBV29-1; CDR3aa: CSAGTQETQYF; CDR3nt: TGCAGCGCAGGGACTCAAGAGACCCAGTACTTC
abundance: many; j_gene: TRBJ2-3; d_gene: -; v_gene: TRBV7-2; CDR3aa: CASSSPNTDTQYF; CDR3nt: TGTGCCAGCAGCTCCCCCAACACAGATACGCAGTATTTT
abundance: many; j_gene: TRBJ2-1; d_gene: TRBD2; v_gene: TRBV4-2; CDR3aa: CASSQGGEGREQFF; CDR3nt: TGTGCCAGCAGCCAAGGGGGGGAGGGCCGTGAGCAGTTCTTC
abundance: few; j_gene: TRBJ1-2; d_gene: -; v_gene: TRBV4-3; CDR3aa: CASSQAGNGGYGYTF; CDR3nt: TGCGCCAGCAGCCAAGCTGGGAACGGGGGATATGGCTACACCTTC
abundance: -; j_gene: TRBJ2-4; d_gene: -; v_gene: TRBV28; CDR3aa: CASSNLEGGWGNIQYF; CDR3nt: TGTGCCAGCAGCAACCTCGAGGGGGGATGGGGAAACATTCAGTACTTC
abundance: -; j_gene: TRBJ2-1; d_gene: -; v_gene: TRBV7-2; CDR3aa: CASSLGAGPRGLWFF; CDR3nt: TGTGCCAGCAGCTTAGGGGCGGGTCCCCGGGGCCTGTGGTTCTTC
abundance: -; j_gene: TRBJ1-1; d_gene: -; v_gene: TRBV9; CDR3aa: CASSIGGDTEAFF; CDR3nt: TGTGCCAGCAGCATAGGGGGGGACACTGAAGCTTTCTTT
abundance: few; j_gene: TRBJ1-1; d_gene: -; v_gene: TRBV30; CDR3aa: CAWSWGTEAFF; CDR3nt: TGTGCCTGGAGTTGGGGCACTGAAGCTTTCTTT
abundance: few; j_gene: TRBJ1-2; d_gene: -; v_gene: TRBV7-2; CDR3aa: CASSGKMAERHYGYTF; CDR3nt: TGTGCCAGCAGCGGTAAAATGGCGGAGCGACACTATGGCTACACCTTC
abundance: -; j_gene: TRBJ2-3; d_gene: -; v_gene: TRBV30; CDR3aa: CAWSTKGGRHTDTQYF; CDR3nt: TGTGCCTGGAGTACCAAGGGGGGGCGACACACAGATACGCAGTATTTT
abundance: -; j_gene: TRBJ1-5; d_gene: TRBD1; v_gene: TRBV28; CDR3aa: CASSTRDRDHQPQHF; CDR3nt: TGTGCCAGCAGCACCCGGGACAGGGACCATCAGCCCCAGCATTTT